This T cell receptor beta chain was obtained from a study of cytomegalovirus exposure and HLA in healthy donors. Primers included in the PCR were 60 Vbeta and 13 Jbeta primers. TCRdb's table, derived via immunoSEQ multiplex PCR, lists solely in-frame clones and lacks some. The data contain about 140,000 clones, roughly 82% of them singletons. The CDR3 runs 18 residues. The V end was cut by 2 bases, the J end by 6 bases, with 27 bases between. Germline V gene lookup returns CDR1 SGHDT and CDR2 YYEEEE. The sequence was obtained from a man aged 18 to 30 in good health and CMV-seropositive. Sequencing was performed on PBMCs. The chain couples TRBV5-6 to TRBJ2-7, with a weak D call TRBD2 (5 bases). DNA of the CDR3: TGTGCCAGCAGCTTAGAGGGATCGTGGCAGGACGAGACGGGCGAGCAGTACTTC. It is translated as CASSLEGSWQDETGEQYF.